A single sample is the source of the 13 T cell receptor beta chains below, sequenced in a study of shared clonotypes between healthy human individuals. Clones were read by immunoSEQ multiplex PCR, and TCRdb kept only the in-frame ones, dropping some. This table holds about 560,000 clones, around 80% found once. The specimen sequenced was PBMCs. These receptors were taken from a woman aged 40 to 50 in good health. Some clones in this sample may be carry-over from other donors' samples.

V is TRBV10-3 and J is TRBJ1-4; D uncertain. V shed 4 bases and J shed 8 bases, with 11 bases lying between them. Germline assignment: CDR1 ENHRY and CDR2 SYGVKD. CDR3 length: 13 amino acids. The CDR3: CAISGRLGEKLFF. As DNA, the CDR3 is TGTGCCATCAGTGGACGGCTGGGCGAAAAACTGTTTTTT.

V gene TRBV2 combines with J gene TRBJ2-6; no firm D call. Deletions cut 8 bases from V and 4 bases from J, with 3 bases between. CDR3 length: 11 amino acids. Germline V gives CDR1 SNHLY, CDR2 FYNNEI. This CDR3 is CASGGANVLTF. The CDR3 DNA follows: TGTGCCAGCGGGGGGGCCAACGTCCTGACTTTC.

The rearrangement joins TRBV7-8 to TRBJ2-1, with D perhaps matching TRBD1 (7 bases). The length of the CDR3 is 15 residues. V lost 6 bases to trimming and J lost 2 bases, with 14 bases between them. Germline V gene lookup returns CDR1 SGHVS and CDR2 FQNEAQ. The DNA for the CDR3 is TGTGCCAGCAGTCGAGGAGGGGGCCCCTACAATGAGCAGTTCTTC. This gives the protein CASSRGGGPYNEQFF.

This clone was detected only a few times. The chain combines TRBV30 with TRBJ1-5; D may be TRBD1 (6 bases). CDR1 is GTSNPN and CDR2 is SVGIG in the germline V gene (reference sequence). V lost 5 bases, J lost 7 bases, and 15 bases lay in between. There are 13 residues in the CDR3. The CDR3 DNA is TGTGCCTGGGCGCGGGGGCGGGACCAGCCCCAGCATTTT. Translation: CAWARGRDQPQHF.

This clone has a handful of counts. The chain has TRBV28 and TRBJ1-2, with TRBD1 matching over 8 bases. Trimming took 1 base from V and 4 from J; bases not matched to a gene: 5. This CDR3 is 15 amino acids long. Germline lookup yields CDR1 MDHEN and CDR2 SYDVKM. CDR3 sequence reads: CASSLFTGGGYGYTF. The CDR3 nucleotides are TGTGCCAGCAGTTTATTTACAGGGGGGGGCTATGGCTACACCTTC.

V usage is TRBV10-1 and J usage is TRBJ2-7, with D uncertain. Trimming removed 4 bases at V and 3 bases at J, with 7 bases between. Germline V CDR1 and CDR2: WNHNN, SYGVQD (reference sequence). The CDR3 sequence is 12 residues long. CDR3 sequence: CASSARYYEQYF. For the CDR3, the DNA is TGCGCCAGCAGTGCTAGATACTACGAGCAGTACTTC.

CDR3 DNA sequence: TGTGCCAGTAGTAGGACTAGCGGGAGGGCCGCAGATACGCAGTATTTT. Translation gives CASSRTSGRAADTQYF. The rearrangement links TRBV19 to TRBJ2-3; TRBD2 matches 15 bases. CDR3 size: 16 residues. With V trimmed by 4 bases and J by 4 bases, 3 bases remained unmatched. Germline CDR1 reads LNHDA; CDR2 reads SQIVND (reference sequence).

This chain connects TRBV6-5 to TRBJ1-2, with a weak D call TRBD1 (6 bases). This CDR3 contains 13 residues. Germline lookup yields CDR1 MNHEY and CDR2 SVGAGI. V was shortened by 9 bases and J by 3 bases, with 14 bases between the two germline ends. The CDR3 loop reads CASADYRDYGYTF. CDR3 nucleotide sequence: TGTGCCAGTGCGGATTACAGGGACTATGGCTACACCTTC.

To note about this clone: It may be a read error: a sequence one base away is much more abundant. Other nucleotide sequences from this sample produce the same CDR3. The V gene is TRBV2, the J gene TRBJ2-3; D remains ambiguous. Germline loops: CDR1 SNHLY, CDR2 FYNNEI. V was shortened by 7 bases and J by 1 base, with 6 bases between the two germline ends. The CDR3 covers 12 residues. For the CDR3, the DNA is TGTGCCAGCAAGTGGGGCACAGATACGCAGTATTTT. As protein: CASKWGTDTQYF. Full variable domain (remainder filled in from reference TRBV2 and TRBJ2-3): EPEVTQTPSHQVTQMGQEVILRCVPISNHLYFYWYRQILGQKVEFLVSFYNNEISEKSEIFDDQFSVERPDGSNFTLKIRSTKLEDSAMYFCASKWGTDTQYFGPGTRLTVL.

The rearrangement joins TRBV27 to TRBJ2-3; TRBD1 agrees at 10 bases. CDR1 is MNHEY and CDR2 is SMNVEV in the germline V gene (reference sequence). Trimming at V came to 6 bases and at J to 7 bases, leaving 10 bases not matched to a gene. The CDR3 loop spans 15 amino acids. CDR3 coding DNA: TGTGCCAGCAGAGGGACCGGGACAGGGGATAATACGCAGTATTTT. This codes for CASRGTGTGDNTQYF.

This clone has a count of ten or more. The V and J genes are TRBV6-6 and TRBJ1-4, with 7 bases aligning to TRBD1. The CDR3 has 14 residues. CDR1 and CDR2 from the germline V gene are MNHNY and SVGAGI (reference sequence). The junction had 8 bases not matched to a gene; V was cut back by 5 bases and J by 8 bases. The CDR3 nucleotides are TGTGCCAGCAGTGAGCAGGGGGGAGGCGAAAAACTGTTTTTT. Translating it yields CASSEQGGGEKLFF.

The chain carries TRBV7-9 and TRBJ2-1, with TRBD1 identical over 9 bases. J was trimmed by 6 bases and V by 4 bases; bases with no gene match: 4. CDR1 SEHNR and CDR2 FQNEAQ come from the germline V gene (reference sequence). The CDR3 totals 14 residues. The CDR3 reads CASSSKGQGNEQFF. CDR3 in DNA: TGTGCCAGCAGCTCCAAGGGACAGGGCAATGAGCAGTTCTTC.

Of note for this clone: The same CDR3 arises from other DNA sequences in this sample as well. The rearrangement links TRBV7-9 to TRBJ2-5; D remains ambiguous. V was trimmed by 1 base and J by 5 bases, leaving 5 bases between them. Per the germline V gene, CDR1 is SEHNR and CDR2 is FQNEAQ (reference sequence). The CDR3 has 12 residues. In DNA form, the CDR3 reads TGTGCCAGCAGCTTAGTGGGGGAGACCCAGTACTTC. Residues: CASSLVGETQYF.